A single sample gave rise to the 21 T cell receptor beta chains below, sequenced in a study of blood T cell repertoires in COVID-19. Only in-frame clones appear in the TCRdb table, and some are missing; sequencing was by immunoSEQ multiplex PCR. In the table there are under 200,000 clones, around 80% of which are singletons. The sample was PBMCs or T cells enriched from blood (not recorded which). The receptors derive from a woman aged 70-85 years in a cohort exposed to, infected with or recovered from COVID-19 (not recorded which).

The chain employs TRBV28 and TRBJ2-7, with 9 bases identical to TRBD2. V shed 11 bases and J 3 bases; nucleotides not matched to a gene: 14. Germline CDR1 and CDR2: MDHEN and SYDVKM. This CDR3 has 15 amino acids. The CDR3 DNA follows: TGTGCCGCACCGCCCATAGCGGGAGCCGACTACGAGCAGTACTTC. Its protein is CAAPPIAGADYEQYF.

This clone was detected a few times. This rearrangement joins TRBV11-2 to TRBJ2-7, with D possibly being TRBD2 (5 bases). V was cut by 2 bases and J by 3 bases, with 17 bases left in between. The germline V gene has CDR1 SGHAT and CDR2 FQNNGV. The CDR3 runs to 16 residues. The DNA for the CDR3 is TGTGCCAGCAGCTTACCGACTGGGAGCCCGCTCTACGAGCAGTACTTC. Translation gives CASSLPTGSPLYEQYF.

The V gene is TRBV15, the J gene TRBJ2-7; maybe TRBD1 (7 bases). This CDR3 region has 14 residues. Germline V gene sequence: CDR1 LNHNV, CDR2 YYDKDF (reference sequence). V gave up 7 bases and J gave up 6 bases, with 19 bases separating them. This CDR3 is CATKPQGGGAEQYF. The CDR3 nucleotides are TGTGCCACCAAGCCCCAGGGGGGAGGTGCCGAGCAGTACTTC.

The chain carries TRBV6-5 and TRBJ1-4; 10 bases map to TRBD1. In germline, CDR1 is MNHEY, CDR2 SVGAGI. V shed 6 bases and J 4 bases; nucleotides not matched to a gene: 5. CDR3 length: 15 amino acids. CDR3 DNA sequence: TGTGCCAGCAGCCGCGGGACAGGGGTTAATGAAAAACTGTTTTTT. Translated, it gives CASSRGTGVNEKLFF.

This clone was seen many times. This sequence joins TRBV2 and TRBJ2-5; TRBD2 agrees at 7 bases. The CDR3 consists of 17 residues. Germline loops: CDR1 SNHLY, CDR2 FYNNEI. V lost 10 bases and J lost 2; bases outside the gene matches: 19. CDR3 protein: CAIRWGRASGSQETQYF. CDR3 DNA sequence: TGTGCCATCCGTTGGGGGAGGGCCTCAGGGAGTCAAGAGACCCAGTACTTC.

The gene calls are TRBV29-1 and TRBJ1-1; weak D call: TRBD1 (6 bases). Trimming stripped 6 bases from V and 4 bases from J, with 15 bases between. The length of the CDR3 is 13 residues. Germline V lookup: CDR1 SQVTM, CDR2 ANQGSEA. The CDR3 bases are TGCAGCGTGGAATTACAGGGTGGCACTGAAGCTTTCTTT. This encodes CSVELQGGTEAFF.

This clone was picked up a small number of times. The CDR3 DNA is TGTGCCAGCAGCGGCTGGACTAGCGCTCACAATGAGCAGTTCTTC. Protein sequence: CASSGWTSAHNEQFF. V gene TRBV7-9 combines with J gene TRBJ2-1, with 9 nucleotides matching TRBD2. The CDR3 sequence is 15 residues long. V dropped 5 bases and J dropped 5; count of bases not matched to a gene: 7. Germline values: CDR1 SEHNR, CDR2 FQNEAQ (reference sequence).

The sample holds a few counts of this clone. The genes are TRBV24-1 and TRBJ2-1, with D possibly TRBD1 on 5 matching bases. V lost 3 bases and J 4 bases, leaving 12 bases between the germline ends. There are 15 residues in the CDR3. Germline V gives CDR1 KGHDR, CDR2 SFDVKD. The CDR3 sequence: CATSDDGAHYNEQFF. CDR3 bases: TGTGCCACCAGTGATGATGGGGCACATTACAATGAGCAGTTCTTC.

The sample holds a few counts of this clone. The CDR3 loop is CASSLGQGDSPLHF. The CDR3, as DNA: TGCGCCAGCAGCCTGGGACAGGGTGATTCACCCCTCCACTTT. The genes are TRBV4-1 and TRBJ1-6; 9 positions agree with TRBD1. Losses at the gene ends were 4 bases for V and 8 bases for J; bases not matched to a gene: 3. The CDR3 has 14 amino acids. The V gene's germline CDR1 is MGHRA and CDR2 YSYEKL.

The gene calls are TRBV20-1 and TRBJ1-1; no clear D. The CDR3 length is 11 residues. Looked up from germline, CDR1 is DFQATT and CDR2 is SNEGSKA (reference sequence). The ends were cut back, 3 bases at V and 7 bases at J, with 9 bases in the middle. The CDR3 bases are TGCAGTGCTAGGCCCCAGAATGAAGCTTTCTTT. Protein: CSARPQNEAFF.

The chain combines TRBV18 with TRBJ2-2, with TRBD1 identical over 7 bases. Germline values: CDR1 KGHSH, CDR2 LQKENI. The CDR3 length is 13 residues. The V segment lost 6 bases and the J segment 6 bases; nucleotides outside the gene matches: 4. The CDR3 DNA follows: TGTGCCAGCTCCCAAGACAGGGCCGGGGAGCTGTTTTTT. Encoded protein: CASSQDRAGELFF.

The chain links TRBV7-2 to TRBJ1-5; the D gene is possibly TRBD1 (6 bases). The CDR3 runs 16 residues. Germline CDR1 and CDR2: SGHTA and FQGNSA. V was pared by 0 bases and J by 4 bases, with 13 bases between. For the CDR3, the DNA is TGTGCCAGCAGCTTAGCGTTACGGACAGATAATCAGCCCCAGCATTTT. Protein sequence: CASSLALRTDNQPQHF.

The chain combines TRBV5-1 with TRBJ2-3; a weak D match, TRBD1 (6 bases). The CDR3 loop spans 14 amino acids. Between the trimmed V and J ends, which lost 4 bases and 0 bases, there was a span of 9 bases. Per the germline V gene, CDR1 is SGHRS and CDR2 is YFSETQ. The DNA of the CDR3 is TGCGCCAGCAGCCGGACAGTTAGCACAGATACGCAGTATTTT. This codes for CASSRTVSTDTQYF.

The rearrangement joins TRBV7-8 to TRBJ2-7; 11 nucleotides match TRBD1. With 7 bases clipped from V and 6 bases from J, the junction kept 8 bases outside the gene matches. Germline V CDR1 and CDR2: SGHVS, FQNEAQ. The CDR3 runs to 14 residues. CDR3 amino acids: CASTLRDRGSEQYF. As DNA, the CDR3 is TGTGCCAGCACCCTTAGGGACAGGGGGTCCGAGCAGTACTTC.

The chain couples TRBV12-5 to TRBJ2-5, with 10 bases matching TRBD1. V lost 6 bases, J lost 5 bases, and 15 bases stayed unmatched. Germline V gene sequence: CDR1 LGHNT, CDR2 FRNRAP. The CDR3 covers 17 residues. CDR3 sequence reads: CASGEGGGTGATETQYF. The CDR3 nucleotides read TGTGCTAGTGGGGAGGGCGGTGGGACAGGGGCTACTGAGACCCAGTACTTC.

V is TRBV11-2 and J is TRBJ2-1; 11 bases match TRBD1. V lost 5 bases, J lost 9 bases, and 9 bases stayed unmatched. Germline-derived CDR1 and CDR2 are SGHAT and FQNNGV. This CDR3 spans 15 amino acids. CDR3 sequence reads: CASSPSRTGGGEQFF. The CDR3 nucleotides read TGTGCCAGCAGCCCCTCACGGACAGGGGGCGGTGAGCAGTTCTTC. Based on the CDR3 plus reference TRBV11-2 and TRBJ2-1, the full variable domain is EAGVAQSPRYKIIEKRQSVAFWCNPISGHATLYWYQQILGQGPKLLIQFQNNGVVDDSQLPKDRFSAERLKGVDSTLKIQPAKLEDSAVYLCASSPSRTGGGEQFFGPGTRLTVL.

The rearrangement joins TRBV5-4 to TRBJ2-7; 11 bases are shared with TRBD2. Germline lookup yields CDR1 SGHNT and CDR2 YYREEE (reference sequence). The CDR3 sequence is 18 residues long. Trimming at V came to 0 bases and at J to 6 bases, leaving 14 bases not matched to a gene. Here the CDR3 DNA reads TGTGCCAGCAGCTTGGGAGGGACTAGCGGTCGATATGGGCCCGAGCAGTACTTC. Residues: CASSLGGTSGRYGPEQYF.

The rearrangement uses TRBV4-2 and TRBJ1-5, with D perhaps TRBD1 (5 bases). CDR3 length: 17 residues. Per the germline V gene, CDR1 is LGHNA and CDR2 is YNFKEQ. V dropped 1 base and J dropped 4 bases, with 17 bases sitting between them. The CDR3 DNA follows: TGTGCCAGCAGCCAAGCGGGTTTGGGGGGTAGGAATCAGCCCCAGCATTTT. Translating it yields CASSQAGLGGRNQPQHF.

This chain links TRBV5-4 with TRBJ2-1, with 7 bases aligning to TRBD1. J gave up 1 base and V 6 bases, and 13 bases lay outside the gene matches. CDR1 SGHNT and CDR2 YYREEE come from the germline V gene (reference sequence). The CDR3 loop spans 17 amino acids. The CDR3 is CASTRGQEGPSYNEQFF. The CDR3 coding sequence is TGTGCCAGCACTAGAGGACAGGAAGGGCCGTCCTACAATGAGCAGTTCTTC.

There are a few counts of this clone. The chain carries TRBV4-1 and TRBJ2-2; a weak D match, TRBD1 (5 bases). Germline CDR1 and CDR2: MGHRA and YSYEKL. The V gene lost 4 bases and the J gene lost 6 bases, with 12 bases spanning the gap. The CDR3 is 14 residues long. CDR3 sequence reads: CASSPLGAAGELFF. In DNA form, the CDR3 reads TGCGCCAGCAGCCCGTTAGGGGCGGCCGGGGAGCTGTTTTTT.

This clone was detected a few times. This rearrangement joins TRBV4-1 to TRBJ2-2; TRBD2 matches 9 bases. Germline lookup yields CDR1 MGHRA and CDR2 YSYEKL. J lost 7 bases, V lost 3 bases, and 6 bases had no gene match. The CDR3 sequence is 15 residues long. The CDR3 sequence: CASSHGGRAGGELFF. CDR3 in DNA: TGCGCCAGCAGCCATGGCGGGAGGGCCGGCGGGGAGCTGTTTTTT.